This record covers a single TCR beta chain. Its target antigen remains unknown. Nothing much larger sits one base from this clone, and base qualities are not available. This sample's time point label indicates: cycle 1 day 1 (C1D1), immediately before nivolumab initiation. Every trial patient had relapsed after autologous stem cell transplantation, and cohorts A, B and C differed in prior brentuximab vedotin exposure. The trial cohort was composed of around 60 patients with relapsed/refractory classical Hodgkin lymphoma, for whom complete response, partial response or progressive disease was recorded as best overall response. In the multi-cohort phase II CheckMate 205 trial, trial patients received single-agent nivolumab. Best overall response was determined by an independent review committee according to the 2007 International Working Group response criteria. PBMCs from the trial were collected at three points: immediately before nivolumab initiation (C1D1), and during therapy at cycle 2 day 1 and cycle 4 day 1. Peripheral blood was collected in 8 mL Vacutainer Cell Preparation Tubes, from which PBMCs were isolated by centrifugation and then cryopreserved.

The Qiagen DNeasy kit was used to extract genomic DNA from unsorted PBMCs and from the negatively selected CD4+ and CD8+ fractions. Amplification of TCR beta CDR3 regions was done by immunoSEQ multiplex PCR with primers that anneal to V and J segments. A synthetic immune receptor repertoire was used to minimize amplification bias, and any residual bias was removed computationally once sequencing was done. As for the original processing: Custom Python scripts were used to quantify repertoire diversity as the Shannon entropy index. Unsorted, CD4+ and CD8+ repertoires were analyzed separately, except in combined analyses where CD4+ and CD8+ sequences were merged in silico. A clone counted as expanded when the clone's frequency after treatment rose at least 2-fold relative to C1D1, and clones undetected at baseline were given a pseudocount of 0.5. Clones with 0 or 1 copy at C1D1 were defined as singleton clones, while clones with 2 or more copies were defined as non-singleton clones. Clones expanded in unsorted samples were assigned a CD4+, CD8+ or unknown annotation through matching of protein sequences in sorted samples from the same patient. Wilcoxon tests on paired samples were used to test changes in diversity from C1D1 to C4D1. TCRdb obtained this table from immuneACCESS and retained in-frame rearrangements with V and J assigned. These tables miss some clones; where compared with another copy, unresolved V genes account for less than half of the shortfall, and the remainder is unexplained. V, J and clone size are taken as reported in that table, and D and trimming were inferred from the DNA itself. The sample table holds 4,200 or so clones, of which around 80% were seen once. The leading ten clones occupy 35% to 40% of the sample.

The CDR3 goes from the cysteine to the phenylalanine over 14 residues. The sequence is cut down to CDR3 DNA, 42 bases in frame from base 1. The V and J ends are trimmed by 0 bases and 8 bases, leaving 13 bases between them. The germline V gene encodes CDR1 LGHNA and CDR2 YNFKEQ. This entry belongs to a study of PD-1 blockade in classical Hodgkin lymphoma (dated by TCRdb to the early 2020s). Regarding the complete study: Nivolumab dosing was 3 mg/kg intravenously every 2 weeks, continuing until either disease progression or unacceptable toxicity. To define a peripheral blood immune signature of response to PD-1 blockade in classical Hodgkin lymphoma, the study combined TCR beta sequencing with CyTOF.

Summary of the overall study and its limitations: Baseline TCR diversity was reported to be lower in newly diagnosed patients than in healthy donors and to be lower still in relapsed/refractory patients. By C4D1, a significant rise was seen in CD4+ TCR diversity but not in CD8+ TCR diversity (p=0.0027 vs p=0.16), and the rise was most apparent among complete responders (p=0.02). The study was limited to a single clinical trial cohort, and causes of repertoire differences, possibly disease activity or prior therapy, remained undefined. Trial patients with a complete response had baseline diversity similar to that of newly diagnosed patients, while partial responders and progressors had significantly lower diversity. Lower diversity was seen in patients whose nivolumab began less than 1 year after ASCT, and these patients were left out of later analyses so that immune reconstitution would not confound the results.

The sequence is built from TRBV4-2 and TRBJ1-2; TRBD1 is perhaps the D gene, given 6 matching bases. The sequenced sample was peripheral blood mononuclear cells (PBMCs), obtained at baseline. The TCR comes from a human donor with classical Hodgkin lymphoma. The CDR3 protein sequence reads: CASSQEQGKMGYTF. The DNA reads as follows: TGTGCCAGCAGCCAAGAGCAGGGGAAGATGGGCTACACCTTC.